This TCR beta chain was recorded in a study of identical twins. V was shortened by 3 bases and J by 4 bases, with 3 bases between the two germline ends. The CDR3 is 10 residues long. CDR1 is DFQATT and CDR2 is SNEGSKA in the germline V gene (reference sequence). In its sample, this clonotype was seen many times. TCRdb analysed the 5' RACE reads with MiXCR anew, one entry per CDR3 protein. The sample lists some 240,000 distinct CDR3 sequences; 10% were seen once. This TCR derives from a man aged 50-60 years in good health. V and J are TRBV20-1 and TRBJ1-2; the D is unclear. The specimen sequenced was memory T cells sorted from blood. This CDR3 is CSASSYGYTF. CDR3 DNA sequence: TGCAGTGCTAGCAGCTATGGCTACACCTTC.